Following are 4 T cell receptor beta chains from one sample sequenced in a study of cytomegalovirus exposure and HLA in healthy donors. The PCR was carried out with 60 Vbeta primers and 13 Jbeta primers. Profiling relied on immunoSEQ multiplex PCR, and the TCRdb table lists in-frame clones only, not all of them. The table shows 70,000 to 100,000 clones, with approximately 70% occurring only once. Sequencing was carried out using PBMCs. All receptors come from a middle-aged man in good health and CMV-seronegative.

In this sample, this clone turned up a few times. This rearrangement joins TRBV18 to TRBJ2-5; D is possibly TRBD2 (5 bases). The germline V and J ends were trimmed by 0 bases and 5 bases, with 7 bases remaining between them. Germline CDR1 KGHSH, CDR2 LQKENI. The CDR3 consists of 13 residues. CDR3 sequence reads: CASSPPTGETQYF. CDR3 nucleotide sequence: TGTGCCAGCTCACCACCTACGGGGGAGACCCAGTACTTC.

The chain links TRBV28 to TRBJ1-2; D remains unclear. This CDR3 contains 12 residues. V shed 5 bases and J shed 4 bases, with 8 bases lying between them. CDR1 and CDR2 (germline): MDHEN, SYDVKM. The CDR3 DNA follows: TGTGCCAGCAGTCGGGGAACCTATGGCTACACCTTC. Translation: CASSRGTYGYTF.

The V and J genes are TRBV4-2 and TRBJ2-2; perhaps TRBD2 as D (6 bases). This CDR3 spans 15 amino acids. Per germline, CDR1 LGHNA and CDR2 YNFKEQ. Trimming stripped 0 bases from V and 5 bases from J, with 10 bases between. The CDR3 coding sequence is TGTGCCAGCAGCCAAGAGACTAGGGGTACCGGGGAGCTGTTTTTT. Its translation: CASSQETRGTGELFF.

This sequence joins TRBV29-1 and TRBJ1-2; 12 bases map to TRBD1. Germline trimming cut 6 bases from V and 8 bases from J; bases unmatched to any gene: 1. Germline V gene lookup returns CDR1 SQVTM and CDR2 ANQGSEA. This CDR3 contains 11 residues. DNA for the CDR3: TGCAGCGTCGGGACAGGGGGCGGCTACACCTTC. Amino acids: CSVGTGGGYTF.